Below are 7 T cell receptor beta chains sequenced from a single sample in a study of blood T cell repertoires in COVID-19. TCRdb's table, derived via immunoSEQ multiplex PCR, lists solely in-frame clones and lacks some. Among about 340,000 clones, around four fifths were seen once, and the ten largest hold 2.5% to 3%. Sequencing was done on a sample of peripheral blood. These receptors were taken from a man aged 30-40 years with active or convalescent COVID-19.

This clone has a handful of counts. The chain combines TRBV7-2 with TRBJ2-3, with 7 bases matching TRBD1. With 2 bases clipped from V and 4 bases from J, the junction kept 3 bases outside the gene matches. CDR1 is SGHTA, CDR2 FQGNSA, per germline. The CDR3 totals 14 residues. The DNA of the CDR3 is TGTGCCAGCAGCTTAACAGGGGTCTCAGATACGCAGTATTTT. It translates to CASSLTGVSDTQYF.

The chain has TRBV27 and TRBJ2-7; possible D gene TRBD2, 6 bases. Germline-derived CDR1 and CDR2 are MNHEY and SMNVEV (reference sequence). This CDR3 has 13 amino acids. V was shortened by 4 bases and J by 4 bases, with 11 bases between the two germline ends. The CDR3 loop reads CASSWRDRYEQYF. As DNA, the CDR3 is TGTGCCAGCAGTTGGAGGGATAGATACGAGCAGTACTTC.

Only one count was recorded for this clone. The V gene is TRBV10-2, the J gene TRBJ2-7, with 14 bases identical to TRBD2. Trimming cost V 7 bases and J 6 bases; bases outside gene matches: 5. CDR3 length: 14 amino acids. Germline CDR1 is WSHSY and CDR2 is SAAADI. The CDR3, as DNA: TGCGCCAGCACCCCGACTAGCGGGAGGGCCGAGCAGTACTTC. It yields the protein CASTPTSGRAEQYF.

This sequence joins TRBV5-5 and TRBJ2-1, with D uncertain. Germline CDR1 is SGHKS and CDR2 is YYEKEE (reference sequence). The CDR3 extends over 12 amino acids. The V end lost 0 bases, the J end lost 6 bases, and 4 bases lay between the germline ends. CDR3 DNA sequence: TGTGCCAGCAGCTTGGCAGGCAATGAGCAGTTCTTC. Amino acid sequence: CASSLAGNEQFF. The full variable domain, with the rest looked up from reference TRBV5-5 and TRBJ2-1, is DAGVTQSPTHLIKTRGQQVTLRCSPISGHKSVSWYQQVLGQGPQFIFQYYEKEERGRGNFPDRFSARQFPNYSSELNVNALLLGDSALYLCASSLAGNEQFFGPGTRLTVL.

The rearrangement links TRBV9 to TRBJ2-5; tentative D call: TRBD2 (7 bases). Trimming left V 1 base short and J 4 bases short, with 11 bases between. CDR3 length: 14 amino acids. CDR1 and CDR2 from the germline V gene are SGDLS and YYNGEE. CDR3 region: CASSVMGGPETQYF. CDR3 sequence (DNA): TGTGCCAGCAGCGTAATGGGGGGGCCAGAGACCCAGTACTTC. Drawing the rest from reference TRBV9 and TRBJ2-5, the complete variable domain is DSGVTQTPKHLITATGQRVTLRCSPRSGDLSVYWYQQSLDQGLQFLIQYYNGEERAKGNILERFSAQQFPDLHSELNLSSLELGDSALYFCASSVMGGPETQYFGPGTRLLVL.

Remarks on this clone: Other DNA sequences from this sample encode an identical CDR3 as well. J is TRBJ1-2 and V is TRBV27; D is perhaps TRBD1 (6 bases). Deletions cut 3 bases from V and 2 bases from J, with 7 bases between. The CDR3 runs 13 residues. In germline, CDR1 is MNHEY, CDR2 SMNVEV (reference sequence). The CDR3 is CASSLTGNYGYTF. CDR3 bases: TGTGCCAGCAGTTTGACAGGCAACTATGGCTACACCTTC.

J is TRBJ2-1 and V is TRBV6-6, with D perhaps matching TRBD1 (5 bases). The CDR3 consists of 15 residues. Per germline, CDR1 MNHNY and CDR2 SVGAGI (reference sequence). Trimming removed 7 bases from V and 6 bases from J, with 19 bases in between. CDR3 bases: TGTGCCAGCAATGATCCAGGGCGACTGTTCAATGAGCAGTTCTTC. The encoded protein is CASNDPGRLFNEQFF.